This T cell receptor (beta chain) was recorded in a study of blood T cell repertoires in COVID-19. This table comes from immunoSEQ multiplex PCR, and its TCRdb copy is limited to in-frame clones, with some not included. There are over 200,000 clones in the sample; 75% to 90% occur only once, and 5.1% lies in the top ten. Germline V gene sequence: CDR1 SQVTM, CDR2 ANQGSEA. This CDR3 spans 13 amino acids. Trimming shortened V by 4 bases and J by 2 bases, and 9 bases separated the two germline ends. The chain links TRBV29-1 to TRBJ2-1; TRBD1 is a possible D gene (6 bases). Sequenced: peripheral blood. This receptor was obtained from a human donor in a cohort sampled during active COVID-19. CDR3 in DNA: TGCAGCGTTGGGGGACACCCCTACAATGAGCAGTTCTTC. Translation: CSVGGHPYNEQFF.